This T cell receptor beta chain was profiled in a study of blood T cell repertoires in COVID-19. Study-wide background: Italy, Spain and the United States were the sources of the convalescent and acute COVID-19 samples. T cells, B-cell-depleted T cells, or PBMCs provided the cDNA or gDNA that served as material.

This clone was detected a few times. In the authors' methods: By means of reference gene primer amplification, nucleated cell counts were estimated. Only in-frame clones appear in the TCRdb table, and some are missing; sequencing was by immunoSEQ multiplex PCR. V and J calls and clone size are as listed in that table; D and trimming were resolved from the DNA. The data contain roughly 70,000 clones, around 75% of them singletons. This CDR3 contains 14 residues. With 2 bases removed from V and 9 bases from J, the gap between germline ends came to 16 bases. The germline gives CDR1 LGHDT, CDR2 YNNKEL (reference sequence).

This chain links TRBV3-1 (or the pseudogene TRBV3-2) with TRBJ1-1, with D possibly TRBD1 on 6 matching bases. This receptor was identified in a man aged 65 to 85 with acute or convalescent COVID-19. The sequencing input was peripheral blood. For the CDR3, the DNA is TGTGCCAGCAGCCAATCGAACAGGGACAATCAAGCTTTCTTT. Encoded protein: CASSQSNRDNQAFF.